This T cell receptor beta chain came from a study of T cell responses to AZD1222 COVID-19 vaccine. To note about this clone: Its antigen is undetermined.

This CDR3 has 15 residues. V trimming: 2 bases; J trimming: 4 bases; junction bases outside the gene matches: 4. CDR1 is LNHDA and CDR2 is SQIVND in the germline V gene (reference sequence). Sequencing used immunoSEQ multiplex PCR; TCRdb keeps in-frame clones, though not all of them. The data contain 110,000 to 150,000 clones, approximately 91% of them singletons. Study results and caveats: Once two AZD1222 doses were given, Spike-specific TCR breadth and depth went up. The study sampled repertoires only after the peak T cell response. Of the AZD1222 recipients, only five or six were seropositive at baseline. White British people made up most donors, females outnumbered males, and clonal diversity was possibly underestimated.

This TCR came from an adult who received the AZD1222 COVID-19 vaccine. Source: peripheral blood, taken 28 days after the second AZD1222 dose. The V gene is TRBV19, the J gene TRBJ2-5; 10 bases fit TRBD2. The CDR3 DNA is TGTGCCAGTAGTATAAGCGGGAGGGCGCGAGAGACCCAGTACTTC. It translates to CASSISGRARETQYF.